Listed below are T cell receptor beta chains from one sample, sequenced in a study of T-cell reconstitution after alpha-beta-depleted transplantation in children. TCRdb re-analysed the PCR reads in MiXCR, keeping a single row per CDR3 protein. The sample lists around 270,000 distinct CDR3 sequences; over 7% were seen once. The specimen comprised peripheral blood, sampled 360 days after TCRalphabeta/CD19-depleted stem cell transplant. Receptors were obtained from a female patient aged 2 to 10 who had a stem cell transplant for Fanconi anemia, so the T cells may come from the graft donor. Both conserved end residues are part of each CDR3. D genes are given only for firm matches. Size is stated for part of the rows, as once, few or many counts, or as a class when the clone is expanded.

many,-,TRBV7-9,TRBJ2-2,CASSGGDLGELFF,TGTGCCAGCAGCGGAGGGGATCTCGGGGAGCTGTTTTTT
-,-,TRBV4-2,TRBJ1-2,CASSPPGRAGGYGYTF,TGTGCCAGCAGCCCCCCAGGCAGGGCCGGGGGGTATGGCTACACCTTC
many,-,TRBV5-1,TRBJ2-5,CASSLQGGQETQYF,TGCGCCAGCAGCTTACAGGGAGGACAAGAGACCCAGTACTTC
few,TRBD1,TRBV6-2/TRBV6-3,TRBJ2-7,CASSDSRQGGHEQYF,TGTGCCAGCAGTGACTCCAGACAGGGTGGGCACGAGCAGTACTTC
-,TRBD2,TRBV15,TRBJ2-5,CATSRGEVAGGGTRETQYF,TGTGCCACCAGCAGAGGCGAGGTGGCGGGGGGAGGAACTAGAGAGACCCAGTACTTC
many,-,TRBV20-1,TRBJ2-2,CSALRHGNTGELFF,TGCAGTGCTCTCCGACATGGGAACACCGGGGAGCTGTTTTTT
-,-,TRBV5-4,TRBJ1-1,CAMSFGLFSGQRNTEAFF,TGTGCCATGAGCTTTGGGCTTTTTTCCGGGCAGAGGAACACTGAAGCTTTCTTT
-,TRBD2,TRBV3-1,TRBJ2-3,CASSRKRGGRTDTQYF,TGTGCCAGCAGCCGAAAGCGGGGGGGACGCACAGATACGCAGTATTTT
few,TRBD1,TRBV2,TRBJ1-1,CASSTQGDTEAFF,TGTGCCAGCAGCACCCAGGGGGATACTGAAGCTTTCTTT
-,-,TRBV25-1,TRBJ2-1,CASSEFLSHEQFF,TGTGCCAGCAGTGAATTCTTGTCGCATGAGCAGTTCTTC
-,-,TRBV18,TRBJ2-3,CASSPLGTRGTDTQYF,TGTGCCAGCTCACCATTAGGGACGCGGGGCACAGATACGCAGTATTTT
many,TRBD1,TRBV12-3/TRBV12-4,TRBJ2-1,CASGQGRNPQFF,TGTGCCAGCGGACAGGGGCGCAATCCGCAGTTCTTC
many,TRBD1,TRBV9,TRBJ2-1,CASSVVPDRDGNEQFF,TGTGCCAGCAGCGTAGTTCCGGACAGGGATGGGAATGAGCAGTTCTTC
-,-,TRBV19,TRBJ2-4,CASSIPQGGQNIQYF,TGTGCCAGTAGTATCCCACAGGGAGGCCAAAACATTCAGTACTTC
-,-,TRBV7-9,TRBJ1-1,CASSDPNLEAFF,TGTGCCAGCAGCGACCCGAACCTTGAAGCTTTCTTT